What follows are 31 T cell receptor beta chains derived from one specimen sequenced in a study of control samples from healthy donors and cancer patients. Method: immunoSEQ multiplex PCR; TCRdb's copy keeps in-frame clones and lacks some. In the table there are over 70,000 clones, around 90% of which are singletons. The sample taken for sequencing was blood. These receptor sequences come from a woman aged 55-69 years in good health.

The CDR3 coding sequence is TGTGCCAGCGGGACTAGCCAAGAGACCCAGTACTTC. It translates to CASGTSQETQYF. The chain links TRBV28 to TRBJ2-5, with 8 positions matching TRBD2. The CDR3 covers 12 residues. Germline assignment: CDR1 MDHEN and CDR2 SYDVKM. Trimming removed 8 bases from V and 1 base from J; junction bases left unmatched: 0.

This chain connects TRBV7-2 to TRBJ1-3; D is unresolved. Trimming shortened V by 2 bases and J by 0 bases, and 8 bases separated the two germline ends. The germline V gene has CDR1 SGHTA and CDR2 FQGNSA. There are 15 residues in the CDR3. CDR3 bases: TGTGCCAGCAGCTTATTCGGGTCCTCTGGAAACACCATATATTTT. It encodes CASSLFGSSGNTIYF.

The chain links TRBV4-2 to TRBJ2-3, with TRBD2 as a possible D gene (6 bases). The CDR3 has 17 amino acids. Between the trimmed V and J ends, which lost 0 bases and 0 bases, there was a span of 13 bases. The germline V gene has CDR1 LGHNA and CDR2 YNFKEQ. The CDR3 nucleotides read TGTGCCAGCAGCCAAGATCCAGCGGGCCAAAGCACAGATACGCAGTATTTT. Protein sequence: CASSQDPAGQSTDTQYF.

The chain has TRBV10-2 and TRBJ1-4, with TRBD1 matching 10 bases. Unmatched junction bases numbered 11, after V lost 5 bases and J lost 8 bases. This CDR3 region has 16 residues. Germline CDR1 and CDR2: WSHSY and SAAADI. The CDR3 loop is CASSQDRGLVREKLFF. As DNA, the CDR3 is TGCGCCAGCAGTCAAGACAGGGGGCTAGTTCGAGAAAAACTGTTTTTT.

The genes are TRBV12-3 or TRBV12-4 and TRBJ1-1; possibly TRBD1 for D (5 bases). The CDR3 sequence is 13 residues long. Trimming removed 3 bases at V and 7 bases at J, with 12 bases between. The DNA of the CDR3 is TGTGCCAGCAGTTTCGTCAGGGAGGGTGAAGCTTTCTTT. Its protein product is CASSFVREGEAFF.

The chain carries TRBV7-2 and TRBJ1-2, with no clear D. The CDR3 sequence is 13 residues long. Per germline, CDR1 SGHTA and CDR2 FQGNSA. Trimming removed 5 bases at V and 7 bases at J, with 14 bases between. Written as DNA, the CDR3 is TGTGCCAGCAGCCCCCCGGGGTTAGGTGGCTACACCTTC. It translates to CASSPPGLGGYTF.

The chain combines TRBV7-9 with TRBJ1-1; D is perhaps TRBD1 (5 bases). Germline CDR1 SEHNR, CDR2 FQNEAQ (reference sequence). This CDR3 comprises 16 residues. With 4 bases removed from V and 1 base from J, the gap between germline ends came to 16 bases. CDR3 in amino acids: CASSSASGRGNTEAFF. The CDR3 DNA follows: TGTGCCAGCAGCTCCGCGTCGGGGAGGGGGAACACTGAAGCTTTCTTT.

The chain carries TRBV5-4 and TRBJ2-3, with D tentatively TRBD1 (5 bases). The CDR3 contains 13 residues. V lost 4 bases and J 6 bases, leaving 12 bases between the germline ends. The germline CDR1 and CDR2 sequences are SGHNT and YYREEE (reference sequence). The CDR3 loop is CASSLSGPDTQYF. In nucleotides, the CDR3 is TGTGCCAGCAGCCTCTCAGGGCCGGATACGCAGTATTTT.

The V call is TRBV3-1 (or the pseudogene TRBV3-2), the J call TRBJ1-4; D possibly corresponds to TRBD1 (6 bases). Germline V CDR1 and CDR2: LGHDT, YNNKEL (reference sequence). The CDR3 runs to 16 residues. Trimming stripped 2 bases from V and 7 bases from J, with 17 bases between. The CDR3 loop reads CASSQSLGGLGEKLFF. As DNA, the CDR3 is TGTGCCAGCAGCCAATCCCTAGGGGGGTTAGGTGAAAAACTGTTTTTT.

The chain carries TRBV9 and TRBJ2-5; D possibly corresponds to TRBD1 (6 bases). The germline gives CDR1 SGDLS, CDR2 YYNGEE. The germline V and J ends were trimmed by 0 bases and 2 bases, with 11 bases remaining between them. The CDR3 totals 15 residues. This CDR3 is CASSVGGQRQETQYF. CDR3 nucleotide sequence: TGTGCCAGCAGCGTAGGAGGACAGAGACAAGAGACCCAGTACTTC.

The genes are TRBV29-1 and TRBJ2-3, with D perhaps given as TRBD1 or TRBD2 (7 bases each). This CDR3 is built from 13 residues. Deletions cut 8 bases from V and 2 bases from J, with 14 bases between. Germline V gene data show CDR1 as SQVTM and CDR2 as ANQGSEA. The CDR3 protein is CSSGGVLTDTQYF. As DNA, the CDR3 is TGCAGCTCAGGGGGGGTTCTCACAGATACGCAGTATTTT.

Notes on this clone: Other DNA sequences of this sample code for an identical CDR3. This sequence joins TRBV2 and TRBJ2-7, with D uncertain. This CDR3 has 12 amino acids. V was shortened by 0 bases and J by 3 bases, with 3 bases between the two germline ends. The germline CDR1 and CDR2 sequences are SNHLY and FYNNEI. The CDR3 reads CASSEAGYEQYF. For the CDR3, the DNA is TGTGCCAGCAGTGAAGCGGGCTACGAGCAGTACTTC.

The count of this clone is one. The chain recombines TRBV5-1 with TRBJ2-3; 8 bases match TRBD2. Germline CDR1 reads SGHRS; CDR2 reads YFSETQ. The CDR3 is 14 amino acids. Trimming at V came to 4 bases and at J to 2 bases, leaving 3 bases not matched to a gene. The chain's CDR3 is CASSPGGSTDTQYF. CDR3 DNA: TGCGCCAGCAGCCCGGGGGGGTCCACAGATACGCAGTATTTT.

This chain joins TRBV5-1 and TRBJ1-5; D uncertain. The CDR3 sequence is 14 residues long. In germline, CDR1 is SGHRS, CDR2 YFSETQ. V lost 0 bases, J lost 9 bases, and 13 bases lay in between. The CDR3 bases are TGCGCCAGCAGCTTGGAAGGTTTAGTGGGGCCCCAGCATTTT. Encoded protein: CASSLEGLVGPQHF.

This clone is a singleton in its sample. This chain joins TRBV11-2 and TRBJ2-7; 11 bases line up with TRBD2. In germline, CDR1 is SGHAT, CDR2 FQNNGV. This CDR3 is 14 amino acids long. After removal of 5 bases from V and 2 bases from J, the junction contained 2 bases not matched to a gene. The CDR3 coding sequence is TGTGCCAGCAGCAAACTAGCGGGGGCCTACGAGCAGTACTTC. Translated: CASSKLAGAYEQYF. Drawing the rest from reference TRBV11-2 and TRBJ2-7, the complete variable domain is EAGVAQSPRYKIIEKRQSVAFWCNPISGHATLYWYQQILGQGPKLLIQFQNNGVVDDSQLPKDRFSAERLKGVDSTLKIQPAKLEDSAVYLCASSKLAGAYEQYFGPGTRLTVT.

The V call is TRBV18, the J call TRBJ1-1; a possible D gene is TRBD1 (5 bases). Trimming shortened V by 1 base and J by 5 bases, and 8 bases separated the two germline ends. This CDR3 has 13 amino acids. Germline V CDR1 and CDR2: KGHSH, LQKENI. CDR3: CASSPLGETEAFF. The CDR3 bases are TGTGCCAGCTCACCACTAGGGGAGACTGAAGCTTTCTTT.

The rearrangement joins TRBV9 to TRBJ2-1, with 7 bases aligning to TRBD1. The CDR3 runs 19 residues. The germline CDR1 and CDR2 sequences are SGDLS and YYNGEE. V was clipped by 2 bases and J by 0 bases; unmatched bases: 14. This CDR3 reads CASSVRSTGATNSYNEQFF. CDR3 DNA: TGTGCCAGCAGCGTTAGGAGCACAGGGGCGACAAACTCCTACAATGAGCAGTTCTTC.

The gene calls are TRBV7-5 and TRBJ1-2. TRBV7-5 is a recognized pseudogene. This CDR3 region has 14 residues. The CDR3 nucleotides are TGTGCCAGAAGCTTAGGTACGGGGAACTATGGCTACACCTTC. Amino acids: CARSLGTGNYGYTF.

By sample fraction, this clone is medium-sized. The genes are TRBV28 and TRBJ2-7; TRBD1 aligns across 8 bases. The germline CDR1 and CDR2 sequences are MDHEN and SYDVKM. The CDR3 runs 12 residues. J lost 11 bases, V lost 3 bases, and 6 bases had no gene match. In DNA, the CDR3 is TGTGCCAGCAGTTTCGGACAGGGTTGGGAGTACTTC. It specifies CASSFGQGWEYF.

This chain joins TRBV6-5 and TRBJ1-4; D unclear. Trimming pared 2 bases from V and 4 bases from J, leaving 8 bases between. This CDR3 region has 14 residues. The germline V gene has CDR1 MNHEY and CDR2 SVGAGI. DNA of the CDR3: TGTGCCAGCAGTTACGGAGGGAGTAATGAAAAACTGTTTTTT. Amino acid sequence: CASSYGGSNEKLFF.

The chain is built from TRBV29-1 and TRBJ2-1; D tentatively fits TRBD1 or TRBD2 (5 bases each). The CDR3 is 14 amino acids. V was shortened by 2 bases and J by 2 bases, with 10 bases between the two germline ends. Germline lookup yields CDR1 SQVTM and CDR2 ANQGSEA. The DNA of the CDR3 is TGCAGCGTTGAATACGGGGACCCCTACAATGAGCAGTTCTTC. It yields the protein CSVEYGDPYNEQFF.

The chain employs TRBV28 and TRBJ2-7; no reliable D call. The V end lost 2 bases, the J end lost 2 bases, and 16 bases lay between the germline ends. This CDR3 region has 16 residues. From germline, CDR1 is MDHEN and CDR2 SYDVKM. DNA of the CDR3: TGTGCCAGCAGTTTACGAGGTTATTACACCCCCTACGAGCAGTACTTC. Its translation is CASSLRGYYTPYEQYF. The full variable domain, in which reference TRBV28 and TRBJ2-7 provide the parts outside the CDR3, is DVKVTQSSRYLVKRTGEKVFLECVQDMDHENMFWYRQDPGLGLRLIYFSYDVKMKEKGDIPEGYSVSREKKERFSLILESASTNQTSMYLCASSLRGYYTPYEQYFGPGTRLTVT.

This sequence joins TRBV10-2 and TRBJ2-3; D not certain. The CDR3 has 10 amino acids. Trimming took 8 bases from V and 4 from J, leaving 4 bases between them. CDR1 and CDR2 from the germline V gene are WSHSY and SAAADI. For the CDR3, the DNA is TGCGCCAGCCTTGCAGATACGCAGTATTTT. Translation gives CASLADTQYF.

This clone turned up a few times. The rearrangement links TRBV11-2 to TRBJ1-6; D remains ambiguous. The CDR3 loop spans 16 amino acids. Trimming left V 4 bases short and J 3 bases short, with 13 bases between. The V gene's germline CDR1 is SGHAT and CDR2 FQNNGV. CDR3 protein: CASSSPGRIYNSPLHF. CDR3 sequence (DNA): TGTGCCAGCAGCTCTCCCGGACGGATCTATAATTCACCCCTCCACTTT.

CDR3 nucleotide sequence: TGCGCCAGCAGTTCCACGGACAGGGCGAACAATGAGCAGTTCTTC. Protein sequence: CASSSTDRANNEQFF. The chain uses TRBV5-1 and TRBJ2-1, with TRBD1 identical over 8 bases. The CDR3 sequence is 15 residues long. Per germline, CDR1 SGHRS and CDR2 YFSETQ. V shed 5 bases, J shed 5 bases, and the junction held 9 bases outside the gene matches.

This clone appeared a single time. This chain joins TRBV6-2 or TRBV6-3 and TRBJ2-1; 9 bases line up with TRBD1. Germline CDR1 and CDR2: MNHEY and SVGEGT. The CDR3 is made up of 16 amino acids. After removal of 5 bases from V and 5 bases from J, the junction contained 10 bases not matched to a gene. The CDR3 loop reads CASSRPGQGRNNEQFF. The CDR3 nucleotides are TGTGCCAGCAGTAGGCCGGGACAGGGTAGAAACAATGAGCAGTTCTTC.

V gene TRBV7-9 combines with J gene TRBJ2-3, with TRBD2 matching 7 bases. Germline trimming cut 3 bases from V and 2 bases from J; bases unmatched to any gene: 5. This CDR3 has 15 amino acids. CDR1 and CDR2 (germline): SEHNR, FQNEAQ (reference sequence). The CDR3 coding sequence is TGTGCCAGCAGCTTTAGACTAGCAGACACAGATACGCAGTATTTT. This gives the protein CASSFRLADTDTQYF.

The chain joins TRBV15 to TRBJ1-2, with TRBD1 matching over 8 bases. Germline V gives CDR1 LNHNV, CDR2 YYDKDF (reference sequence). V shed 1 base, J shed 6 bases, and the junction held 7 bases outside the gene matches. The CDR3 has 15 residues. The CDR3 protein is CATSRGIRGQDGYTF. In DNA form, the CDR3 reads TGTGCCACCAGCAGAGGGATCAGGGGGCAGGATGGCTACACCTTC.

This rearrangement joins TRBV25-1 to TRBJ2-1; 7 bases are shared with TRBD1. Germline assignment: CDR1 MGHDK and CDR2 SYGVNS. The V segment lost 7 bases and the J segment 6 bases; nucleotides outside the gene matches: 6. The length of the CDR3 is 13 residues. CDR3 nucleotide sequence: TGTGCCAGCACTGAGGGGGCCCGCAATGAGCAGTTCTTC. The encoded protein is CASTEGARNEQFF.

V is TRBV3-1 (or the pseudogene TRBV3-2) and J is TRBJ2-2; D ambiguous. V dropped 1 base and J dropped 3 bases, with 9 bases sitting between them. CDR3 size: 15 residues. The germline V gene has CDR1 LGHDT and CDR2 YNNKEL (reference sequence). The CDR3 reads CASSQGPGDTGELFF. Here the CDR3 DNA reads TGTGCCAGCAGCCAAGGTCCCGGTGACACCGGGGAGCTGTTTTTT.

The chain recombines TRBV7-8 with TRBJ1-3; unclear D gene. The V gene lost 6 bases and the J gene lost 0 bases, with 9 bases spanning the gap. The CDR3 is 14 amino acids. Germline values: CDR1 SGHVS, CDR2 FQNEAQ. In DNA form, the CDR3 reads TGTGCCAGCAGTCGAGAGGACTCTGGAAACACCATATATTTT. Translating gives CASSREDSGNTIYF.